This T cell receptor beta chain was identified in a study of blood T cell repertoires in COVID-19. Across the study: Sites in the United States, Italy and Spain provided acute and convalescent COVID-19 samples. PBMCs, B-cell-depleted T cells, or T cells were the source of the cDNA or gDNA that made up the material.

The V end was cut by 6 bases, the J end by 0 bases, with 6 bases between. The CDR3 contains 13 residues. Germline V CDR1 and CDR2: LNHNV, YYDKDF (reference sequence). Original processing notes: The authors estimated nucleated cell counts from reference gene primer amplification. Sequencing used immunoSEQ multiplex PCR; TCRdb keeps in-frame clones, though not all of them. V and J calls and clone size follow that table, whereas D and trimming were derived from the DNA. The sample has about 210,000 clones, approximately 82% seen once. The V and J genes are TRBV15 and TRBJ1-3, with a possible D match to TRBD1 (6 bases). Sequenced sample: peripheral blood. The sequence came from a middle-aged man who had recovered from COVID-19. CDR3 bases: TGTGCCACCAGAGGGGGCTCTGGAAACACCATATATTTT. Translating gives CATRGGSGNTIYF. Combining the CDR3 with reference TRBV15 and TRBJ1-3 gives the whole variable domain DAMVIQNPRYQVTQFGKPVTLSCSQTLNHNVMYWYQQKSSQAPKLLFHYYDKDFNNEADTPDNFQSRRPNTSFCFLDIRSPGLGDTAMYLCATRGGSGNTIYFGEGSWLTVV.